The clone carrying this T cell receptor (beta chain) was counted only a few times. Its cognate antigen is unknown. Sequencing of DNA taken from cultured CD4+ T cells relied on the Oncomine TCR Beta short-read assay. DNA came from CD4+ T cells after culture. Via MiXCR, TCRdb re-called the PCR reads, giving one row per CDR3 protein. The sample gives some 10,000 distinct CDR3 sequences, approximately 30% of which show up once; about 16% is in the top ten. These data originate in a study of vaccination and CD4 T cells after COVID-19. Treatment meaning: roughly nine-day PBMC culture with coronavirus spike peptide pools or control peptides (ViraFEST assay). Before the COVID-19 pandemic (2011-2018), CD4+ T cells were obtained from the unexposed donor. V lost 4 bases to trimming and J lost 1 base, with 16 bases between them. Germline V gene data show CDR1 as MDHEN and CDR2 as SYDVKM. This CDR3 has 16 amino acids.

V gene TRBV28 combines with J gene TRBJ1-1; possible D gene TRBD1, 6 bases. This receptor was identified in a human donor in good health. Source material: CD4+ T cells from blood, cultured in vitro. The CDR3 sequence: CASSSPRGQGNTEAFF. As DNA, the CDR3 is TGTGCCAGCAGTTCCCCCCGGGGGCAGGGGAACACTGAAGCTTTCTTT. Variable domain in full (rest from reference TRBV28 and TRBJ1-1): DVKVTQSSRYLVKRTGEKVFLECVQDMDHENMFWYRQDPGLGLRLIYFSYDVKMKEKGDIPEGYSVSREKKERFSLILESASTNQTSMYLCASSSPRGQGNTEAFFGQGTRLTVV.